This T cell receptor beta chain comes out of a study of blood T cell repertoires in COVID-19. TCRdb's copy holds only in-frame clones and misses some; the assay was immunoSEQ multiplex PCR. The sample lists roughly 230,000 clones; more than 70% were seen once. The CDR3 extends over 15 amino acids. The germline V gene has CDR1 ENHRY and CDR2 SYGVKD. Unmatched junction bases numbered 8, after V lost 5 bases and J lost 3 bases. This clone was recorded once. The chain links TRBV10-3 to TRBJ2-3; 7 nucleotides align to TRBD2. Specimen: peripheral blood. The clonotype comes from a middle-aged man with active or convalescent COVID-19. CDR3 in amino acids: CAISNSGVRTDTQYF. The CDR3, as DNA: TGTGCCATCAGTAACAGCGGGGTTAGGACAGATACGCAGTATTTT.